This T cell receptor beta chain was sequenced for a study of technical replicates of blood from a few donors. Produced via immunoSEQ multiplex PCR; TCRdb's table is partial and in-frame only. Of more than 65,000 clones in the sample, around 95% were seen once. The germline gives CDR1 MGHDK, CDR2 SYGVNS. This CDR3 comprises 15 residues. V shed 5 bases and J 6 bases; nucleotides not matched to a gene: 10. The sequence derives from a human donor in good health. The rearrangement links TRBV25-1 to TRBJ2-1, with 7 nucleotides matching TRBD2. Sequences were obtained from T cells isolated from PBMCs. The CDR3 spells CASSSRGGAGNEQFF. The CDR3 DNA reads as TGTGCCAGCAGTTCCCGGGGAGGGGCCGGCAATGAGCAGTTCTTC.